This T cell receptor beta chain was sequenced in a study of regulatory T cells in long-lasting Graves disease. As for time point: persistent/refractory GD, antithyroid drugs over 5 years with positive TRAb. After RNA was extracted from PBMCs, the TCR library was made from it. The V end lost 3 bases, the J end lost 7 bases, and 15 bases lay between the germline ends. Germline V gene data show CDR1 as SNHLY and CDR2 as FYNNEI. This CDR3 is 14 amino acids long. Sequencing libraries for TCR beta were prepared with iRepertoire HTBI primers and Arm-PCR of CDR3 regions. TCRdb called the multiplex PCR reads again in MiXCR, with one record for every CDR3 protein. The sample gives approximately 690,000 distinct CDR3 sequences, 30% of which show up once; roughly 41% is in the top ten. This clonotype was found a few times.

This clonotype was obtained from a female donor with Graves disease. Sequencing used peripheral blood mononuclear cells (PBMCs), obtained when the disease was refractory, from a patient treated with antithyroid drugs. The genes are TRBV2 and TRBJ1-1; D remains ambiguous. CDR3 sequence: CASSESGRTFEAFF. DNA for the CDR3: TGTGCCAGCAGTGAGTCCGGGAGAACTTTTGAAGCTTTCTTT.